A selection of T cell receptor beta chains follows, all from one sample in a study of T cell responses to AZD1222 COVID-19 vaccine. Clones were read by immunoSEQ multiplex PCR, and TCRdb kept only the in-frame ones, dropping some. Here the sample spans roughly 120,000 clones, around 88% being singletons. The input for sequencing was peripheral blood, taken 28 days after the second AZD1222 dose. Receptors originate from an adult who received the AZD1222 COVID-19 vaccine. CDR3s include the opening cysteine and the closing phenylalanine or tryptophan. The order of the fields is CDR3 protein, CDR3 DNA, V gene, clone size, D gene, J gene. D genes are given only for firm matches. A row's size may be missing; if present it is once, few, many or a size class.

CASSPMVRAQETQYF | TGTGCCAGCAGCCCCATGGTCCGAGCCCAAGAGACCCAGTACTTC | TRBV7-2 | - | - | TRBJ2-5
CASSLATGGVYGYTF | TGTGCCAGCAGCTTAGCGACCGGAGGGGTCTATGGCTACACCTTC | TRBV7-8 | - | - | TRBJ1-2
CASSYHLADRTYEQYF | TGTGCCAGCAGCTACCACCTCGCAGACAGGACTTACGAGCAGTACTTC | TRBV28 | once | - | TRBJ2-7
CASSLSLLAGYSGANVLTF | TGTGCCAGCAGCTTATCCTTACTAGCGGGGTACTCTGGGGCCAACGTCCTGACTTTC | TRBV7-2 | once | TRBD2 | TRBJ2-6
CASSDRGRTYEQYF | TGCGCCAGCAGTGACAGGGGACGTACCTACGAGCAGTACTTC | TRBV10-2 | - | - | TRBJ2-7
CASSIQGTGANVLTF | TGTGCCAGTAGTATTCAGGGAACTGGGGCCAACGTCCTGACTTTC | TRBV19 | - | - | TRBJ2-6
CASPRGGLWNTEAFF | TGTGCCAGCCCCCGGGGGGGGCTCTGGAACACTGAAGCTTTCTTT | TRBV6-5 | - | - | TRBJ1-1
CASSDPKETQYF | TGTGCCAGTAGTGACCCAAAAGAGACCCAGTACTTC | TRBV19 | - | - | TRBJ2-5
CASSKGQGNTEAFF | TGTGCCAGCAGTAAAGGACAGGGGAACACTGAAGCTTTCTTT | TRBV2 | - | TRBD1 | TRBJ1-1
CASSLATDFSTDTQYF | TGCGCCAGCAGCTTGGCGACGGACTTTAGCACAGATACGCAGTATTTT | TRBV5-1 | - | - | TRBJ2-3
CASSQDRAFSGNTIYF | TGTGCCAGCAGCCAAGATAGAGCCTTCTCTGGAAACACCATATATTTT | TRBV4-2 | - | - | TRBJ1-3
CASSSQGGTNEKLFF | TGTGCCAGCAGCTCTCAAGGGGGAACTAATGAAAAACTGTTTTTT | TRBV11-2 | once | - | TRBJ1-4
CASSIETASYEQYF | TGTGCCAGTAGTATTGAGACAGCCTCCTACGAGCAGTACTTC | TRBV19 | - | - | TRBJ2-7
CASSPQGLGGYGYTF | TGTGCCAGCAGTCCACAGGGTCTCGGTGGGTATGGCTACACCTTC | TRBV27 | - | - | TRBJ1-2
CASRPEGGYGYTF | TGTGCCAGCAGACCAGAGGGAGGCTATGGCTACACCTTC | TRBV27 | - | - | TRBJ1-2
CASSQFYRVESQPQHF | TGCGCCAGCAGTCAATTTTACAGGGTGGAGAGTCAGCCCCAGCATTTT | TRBV23-1 | - | - | TRBJ1-5
CASTIEGRKKNEKLFF | TGTGCCAGCACCATTGAGGGACGGAAGAAGAATGAAAAACTGTTTTTT | TRBV28 | - | - | TRBJ1-4
CASSLGRVRMNTEAFF | TGTGCCAGCAGCTTAGGAAGGGTCAGGATGAACACTGAAGCTTTCTTT | TRBV7-9 | - | - | TRBJ1-1
CASSPHMANEKLFF | TGTGCCAGCAGCCCCCATATGGCTAATGAAAAACTGTTTTTT | TRBV3-1/TRBV3-2 | once | - | TRBJ1-4
CASSLASGGPYNEQFF | TGCGCCAGCAGCTTGGCTAGCGGGGGACCTTACAATGAGCAGTTCTTC | TRBV5-1 | - | TRBD2 | TRBJ2-1
CASRKRQGNNEQYF | TGTGCCAGCAGAAAAAGACAGGGCAATAACGAGCAGTACTTC | TRBV6-5 | - | TRBD1 | TRBJ2-7
CASSSGSWQGVEKLFF | TGTGCCAGTAGTTCCGGATCTTGGCAGGGAGTTGAAAAACTGTTTTTT | TRBV19 | - | - | TRBJ1-4
CASSLAAGPSYEQYF | TGTGCCAGCAGCTTGGCGGCGGGGCCGTCCTACGAGCAGTACTTC | TRBV7-6 | - | - | TRBJ2-7
CASSESTRYEQYF | TGCGCCAGCAGTGAGTCGACTCGCTACGAGCAGTACTTC | TRBV10-2 | - | - | TRBJ2-7
CSVLDRSLSGNTIYF | TGCAGCGTCTTGGACAGGTCCCTCTCTGGAAACACCATATATTTT | TRBV29-1 | - | TRBD1 | TRBJ1-3
CASSLFPPGRTGELFF | TGTGCCAGCAGTTTATTTCCCCCCGGGAGGACCGGGGAGCTGTTTTTT | TRBV27 | - | TRBD2 | TRBJ2-2
CASSSQIRQPQHF | TGTGCCAGTAGTAGCCAAATTCGGCAGCCCCAGCATTTT | TRBV19 | - | - | TRBJ1-5
CASSEIGNTIYF | TGTGCCAGCAGCGAAATCGGTAACACCATATATTTT | TRBV7-9 | once | - | TRBJ1-3
CASSQESPFTRGEKLFF | TGCGCCAGCAGCCAAGAGTCTCCATTCACGAGGGGTGAAAAACTGTTTTTT | TRBV4-3 | - | - | TRBJ1-4
CASSLQGAQSNEKLFF | TGCGCCAGCAGCCTACAGGGGGCGCAGAGTAATGAAAAACTGTTTTTT | TRBV5-1 | - | TRBD1 | TRBJ1-4
CASSVGTGAWEQYF | TGTGCCAGCAGTGTAGGGACAGGGGCTTGGGAGCAGTACTTC | TRBV27 | - | TRBD1 | TRBJ2-7
CASSYDRSTEAFF | TGTGCCAGCAGTTACGACAGGTCCACTGAAGCTTTCTTT | TRBV6-5 | few | - | TRBJ1-1
CASSLGQTSSSYTF | TGTGCCAGCAGCTTAGGACAGACGTCGTCGAGCTACACCTTC | TRBV13 | - | - | TRBJ1-2
CASSYSRTAAGYGYTF | TGTGCCAGCAGTTACTCTAGGACCGCGGCGGGCTATGGCTACACCTTC | TRBV6-5 | - | - | TRBJ1-2
CASSPDLDSYYGYTF | TGTGCCAGCAGCCCCGACTTAGACAGCTACTATGGCTACACCTTC | TRBV7-6 | - | - | TRBJ1-2
CASSSVQGTGYTF | TGTGCCAGCAGTTCGGTGCAGGGTACGGGCTACACCTTC | TRBV6-2/TRBV6-3 | once | - | TRBJ1-2
CASSRSWGVENTIYF | TGCGCCAGCAGCCGGAGTTGGGGCGTGGAAAACACCATATATTTT | TRBV4-3 | - | - | TRBJ1-3
CASSPPGGGANTEAFF | TGTGCCAGCTCACCACCGGGAGGGGGGGCGAACACTGAAGCTTTCTTT | TRBV18 | - | - | TRBJ1-1
CASSPTAGGWETQYF | TGTGCCAGCAGTCCTACAGCGGGGGGATGGGAGACCCAGTACTTC | TRBV7-3 | - | TRBD2 | TRBJ2-5
CASSPPTGLSPGELFF | TGTGCCAGCTCACCACCGACAGGGCTCAGCCCCGGGGAGCTGTTTTTT | TRBV18 | - | TRBD1 | TRBJ2-2
CASSPQGNTEAFF | TGTGCCAGCAGCCCTCAGGGAAACACTGAAGCTTTCTTT | TRBV16 | - | - | TRBJ1-1
CASSQAETVGLTDTQYF | TGTGCCAGCAGCCAAGCGGAAACGGTGGGGTTAACAGATACGCAGTATTTT | TRBV14 | - | - | TRBJ2-3
CASSLDRLNTEAFF | TGTGCCAGCAGCTTAGACAGACTGAACACTGAAGCTTTCTTT | TRBV7-2 | - | - | TRBJ1-1
CASSLSSSQETQYF | TGCGCCAGCAGCTTGAGCTCCAGTCAAGAGACCCAGTACTTC | TRBV5-1 | - | - | TRBJ2-5
CASSQAQGAINEKLFF | TGCGCCAGCAGCCAAGCCCAGGGGGCTATTAATGAAAAACTGTTTTTT | TRBV4-3 | - | TRBD1 | TRBJ1-4
CASSSGQGRNTQYF | TGTGCCAGCAGTTCGGGACAGGGGAGAAATACGCAGTATTTT | TRBV27 | - | TRBD1 | TRBJ2-3
CASSVGDSGETQYF | TGTGCCAGCAGCGTAGGGGACAGTGGAGAGACCCAGTACTTC | TRBV9 | - | TRBD1 | TRBJ2-5
CASSPTPDSSEQYF | TGTGCCAGCTCACCAACACCGGACTCTTCCGAGCAGTACTTC | TRBV18 | - | - | TRBJ2-7
CSVIAGHTGELFF | TGCAGCGTAATAGCGGGGCACACCGGGGAGCTGTTTTTT | TRBV29-1 | - | TRBD2 | TRBJ2-2
CASSQKSQGNTEAFF | TGTGCCAGCAGCCAAAAAAGCCAGGGGAACACTGAAGCTTTCTTT | TRBV3-1/TRBV3-2 | few | - | TRBJ1-1
CASSQDLRGRGEAFF | TGTGCCAGCAGCCAAGATCTACGGGGGCGCGGGGAAGCTTTCTTT | TRBV3-1/TRBV3-2 | - | - | TRBJ1-1
CASSLSNPTGELFF | TGTGCCAGCAGTTTATCGAATCCCACCGGGGAGCTGTTTTTT | TRBV28 | - | - | TRBJ2-2
CASSLRAKGTGGGNEKLFF | TGTGCCAGCAGTTTAAGGGCGAAGGGGACAGGGGGGGGTAATGAAAAACTGTTTTTT | TRBV7-2 | once | TRBD1 | TRBJ1-4
CASSYQSSGEKLFF | TGTGCCAGCAGTTACCAAAGTTCCGGGGAAAAACTGTTTTTT | TRBV6-2/TRBV6-3 | - | - | TRBJ1-4
CASSLRAIEAFF | TGTGCCAGCAGTTTACGGGCAATTGAAGCTTTCTTT | TRBV12-3/TRBV12-4 | - | - | TRBJ1-1
CASSPGLAGGMETQYF | TGCGCCAGCAGCCCGGGACTAGCGGGGGGGATGGAGACCCAGTACTTC | TRBV4-1 | - | TRBD2 | TRBJ2-5
CASSQQETQYF | TGTGCCAGCAGTCAGCAAGAGACCCAGTACTTC | TRBV2 | - | - | TRBJ2-5
CSVAQTGSTEAFF | TGCAGCGTTGCCCAGACAGGGAGCACTGAAGCTTTCTTT | TRBV29-1 | - | TRBD1 | TRBJ1-1
CASSLDRDRPYEQYF | TGTGCCAGCAGCTTAGACCGGGACAGACCCTACGAGCAGTACTTC | TRBV7-9 | - | TRBD1 | TRBJ2-7
CASSEPTYGYTF | TGTGCCAGCAGTGAACCCACCTATGGCTACACCTTC | TRBV25-1 | - | - | TRBJ1-2